The 21 T cell receptor beta chains below all came from one sample that was sequenced in a study of CD8 T cells in Susac syndrome. RNA was extracted with the RNeasy kit, and a quantity of roughly 0.45 to 1 ug was reverse transcribed using random hexamers. A single record per CDR3 protein comes from TCRdb applying MiXCR to the immunoSEQ multiplex PCR reads. The repertoire holds tens of thousands of distinct CDR3 sequences, approximately 95% seen once, with about 0.52% in the top ten. The sample comprised CD8+ T cells from PBMCs. Receptors were obtained from a human donor with Susac syndrome.

The V call is TRBV24-1, the J call TRBJ2-2; D gene ambiguous. V lost 0 bases and J lost 7, with 5 bases in between. The CDR3 length is 13 residues. Germline V gene sequence: CDR1 KGHDR, CDR2 SFDVKD. As DNA, the CDR3 is TGTGCCACCAGTGATTTGGCGGACGGGGAGCTGTTTTTT. It translates to CATSDLADGELFF.

This clonotype was seen a single time. The chain couples TRBV11-2 to TRBJ2-1; 7 nucleotides agree with TRBD1. Germline CDR1 and CDR2: SGHAT and FQNNGV. The CDR3 runs to 14 residues. V dropped 7 bases and J dropped 2; count of bases not matched to a gene: 5. The CDR3 nucleotides are TGTGCCAGCAACCCAGGGGGAACCTACAATGAGCAGTTCTTC. This encodes CASNPGGTYNEQFF.

The chain uses TRBV5-1 and TRBJ2-7, with 8 nucleotides matching TRBD1. The germline V gene encodes CDR1 SGHRS and CDR2 YFSETQ. The trim removed 4 bases at V and 2 bases at J, leaving 5 bases unmatched. This CDR3 contains 14 residues. The CDR3 region is CASSPDRAAYEQYF. The CDR3 DNA follows: TGCGCCAGCAGCCCGGACAGGGCAGCCTACGAGCAGTACTTC.

V and J are TRBV7-2 and TRBJ2-5, with a weak D call TRBD2 (7 bases). The V end was cut by 2 bases, the J end by 5 bases, with 12 bases between. The CDR3 spans 14 residues. The germline V gene encodes CDR1 SGHTA and CDR2 FQGNSA. The CDR3 loop reads CASSLWGGGETQYF. The CDR3 DNA sequence: TGTGCCAGCAGCTTATGGGGGGGCGGGGAGACCCAGTACTTC. The whole variable domain, remainder taken from reference TRBV7-2 and TRBJ2-5, is GAGVSQSPSNKVTEKGKDVELRCDPISGHTALYWYRQSLGQGLEFLIYFQGNSAPDKSGLPSDRFSAERTGGSVSTLTIQRTQQEDSAVYLCASSLWGGGETQYFGPGTRLLVL.

The table lists this clonotype with a few counts. The chain combines TRBV27 with TRBJ2-7; D is ambiguous. Trimming removed 3 bases from V and 2 bases from J, with 5 bases in between. The CDR3 has 12 residues. Germline V gene sequence: CDR1 MNHEY, CDR2 SMNVEV (reference sequence). CDR3 protein: CASSFPPYEQYF. DNA for the CDR3: TGTGCCAGCAGTTTTCCCCCCTACGAGCAGTACTTC.

This clonotype appeared once. The V and J genes are TRBV27 and TRBJ2-5; TRBD2 matches at 7 bases. The CDR3 contains 14 residues. J was trimmed by 3 bases and V by 2 bases; bases with no gene match: 3. Per germline, CDR1 MNHEY and CDR2 SMNVEV (reference sequence). The CDR3: CASSLKGREETQYF. The CDR3 DNA follows: TGTGCCAGCAGTTTAAAAGGGAGGGAAGAGACCCAGTACTTC.

The gene calls are TRBV27 and TRBJ1-1; D might be TRBD1 (5 bases). The CDR3 covers 12 residues. Between the trimmed V and J ends, which lost 5 bases and 11 bases, there was a span of 15 bases. Germline lookup yields CDR1 MNHEY and CDR2 SMNVEV (reference sequence). The CDR3 DNA is TGTGCCAGCAGTAGGGGAGGGGTTGATGCTTTCTTT. Encoded protein: CASSRGGVDAFF.

The chain links TRBV7-9 to TRBJ2-1, with D unclear. CDR1 and CDR2 (germline): SEHNR, FQNEAQ (reference sequence). V dropped 7 bases and J dropped 1 base, with 8 bases sitting between them. The CDR3 runs to 13 residues. CDR3 nucleotides: TGTGCCAGCAAGGCAGCTTCCTACAATGAGCAGTTCTTC. It is translated as CASKAASYNEQFF.

The chain combines TRBV27 with TRBJ1-6, with a weak D call TRBD1 (6 bases). This CDR3 contains 16 residues. Germline values: CDR1 MNHEY, CDR2 SMNVEV (reference sequence). Trimming took off 6 bases at V and 7 bases at J, with 19 bases between the two ends. The CDR3 loop reads CASRPTGRQGNSPLHF. The DNA of the CDR3 is TGTGCCAGCAGGCCGACGGGACGGCAGGGGAATTCACCCCTCCACTTT.

J is TRBJ2-5 and V is TRBV13; D is uncertain. The CDR3 sequence is 11 residues long. V dropped 6 bases and J dropped 2 bases, with 4 bases sitting between them. Germline V gene lookup returns CDR1 PRHDT and CDR2 FYEKMQ (reference sequence). The CDR3 is CASSFQETQYF. Here the CDR3 DNA reads TGTGCCAGCAGTTTTCAAGAGACCCAGTACTTC.

V gene TRBV19 combines with J gene TRBJ2-1; possibly TRBD1 for D (5 bases). Germline loops: CDR1 LNHDA, CDR2 SQIVND (reference sequence). This CDR3 is built from 12 residues. Trimming shortened V by 1 base and J by 10 bases, and 8 bases separated the two germline ends. This chain's CDR3 is CASSIGGREQFF. The CDR3 DNA is TGTGCCAGTAGTATAGGGGGCCGGGAGCAGTTCTTC.

The gene calls are TRBV5-5 and TRBJ2-2, with D uncertain. V was clipped by 4 bases and J by 0 bases, with 10 bases between them. Germline V gene sequence: CDR1 SGHKS, CDR2 YYEKEE (reference sequence). This CDR3 contains 15 residues. The CDR3 sequence is CASSPEGSNTGELFF. CDR3 in DNA: TGTGCCAGCAGCCCGGAAGGGTCGAACACCGGGGAGCTGTTTTTT.

The chain has TRBV20-1 and TRBJ2-3, with 15 positions matching TRBD2. The V and J ends lost 5 bases and 5 bases, in that order; junction bases with no gene match: 2. CDR3 length equals 14 residues. Germline loops: CDR1 DFQATT, CDR2 SNEGSKA (reference sequence). CDR3 in DNA: TGCAGTGCTGCGGGACTAGCGGGGGGAGATACGCAGTATTTT. Its translation is CSAAGLAGGDTQYF.

The V and J genes are TRBV25-1 and TRBJ2-5, with D perhaps TRBD2 (6 bases). This CDR3 region has 13 residues. The germline gives CDR1 MGHDK, CDR2 SYGVNS. V gave up 6 bases and J gave up 5 bases, with 13 bases separating them. CDR3 nucleotides: TGTGCCAGCAGCAGGGTACGGGAGGAGACCCAGTACTTC. This codes for CASSRVREETQYF.

The chain combines TRBV18 with TRBJ2-5; 7 nucleotides agree with TRBD2. The CDR3 consists of 14 residues. V was clipped by 0 bases and J by 2 bases; unmatched bases: 0. Germline loops: CDR1 KGHSH, CDR2 LQKENI. The DNA for the CDR3 is TGTGCCAGCTCACCACCGGGACTACAAGAGACCCAGTACTTC. Amino acids: CASSPPGLQETQYF.

This chain uses TRBV27 with TRBJ2-1; 9 bases are shared with TRBD2. Germline CDR1 and CDR2: MNHEY and SMNVEV (reference sequence). With 4 bases clipped from V and 7 bases from J, the junction kept 8 bases outside the gene matches. The CDR3 sequence is 15 residues long. This CDR3 reads CASSSLAGGPNEQFF. Written as DNA, the CDR3 is TGTGCCAGCAGTTCCCTGGCGGGGGGGCCTAATGAGCAGTTCTTC.

This clonotype has just one count. The gene calls are TRBV19 and TRBJ2-7; unclear D gene. V dropped 6 bases and J dropped 0 bases, with 12 bases sitting between them. Germline CDR1 reads LNHDA; CDR2 reads SQIVND (reference sequence). The CDR3 spans 14 residues. This CDR3 reads CASSVGPGSYEQYF. CDR3 bases: TGTGCCAGTAGCGTGGGCCCCGGCTCCTACGAGCAGTACTTC.

The rearrangement joins TRBV5-6 to TRBJ2-7, with 8 bases matching TRBD1. This CDR3 region has 15 residues. CDR1 and CDR2 from the germline V gene are SGHDT and YYEEEE. After removal of 3 bases from V and 3 bases from J, the junction contained 8 bases not matched to a gene. The CDR3 is CASSSRGQGDYEQYF. CDR3 nucleotides: TGTGCCAGCAGCTCCCGAGGACAGGGTGACTACGAGCAGTACTTC.

The CDR3 coding sequence is TGTGCCAGCAGTTTTCTTCCCAAGCGGGGGCCCTACAATGAGCAGTTCTTC. Translating gives CASSFLPKRGPYNEQFF. This chain joins TRBV27 and TRBJ2-1; 8 bases fit TRBD2. Germline V lookup: CDR1 MNHEY, CDR2 SMNVEV (reference sequence). The CDR3 loop spans 17 amino acids. V shed 3 bases and J 2 bases; nucleotides not matched to a gene: 9.

V usage is TRBV2 and J usage is TRBJ2-3; 9 bases line up with TRBD1. Looked up from germline, CDR1 is SNHLY and CDR2 is FYNNEI. The V segment lost 8 bases and the J segment 0 bases; nucleotides outside the gene matches: 3. CDR3 length: 14 amino acids. In DNA, the CDR3 is TGTGCCAGCCAGGACAGGGGAAGCACAGATACGCAGTATTTT. This gives the protein CASQDRGSTDTQYF.

J is TRBJ1-6 and V is TRBV4-3; 10 bases map to TRBD1. The CDR3 sequence is 16 residues long. V shed 1 base, J shed 9 bases, and the junction held 6 bases outside the gene matches. Per the germline V gene, CDR1 is LGHNA and CDR2 is YSLEER. In DNA form, the CDR3 reads TGCGCCAGCAGCCAAGCACCGGGACAGGGGCGTTCACCCCTCCACTTT. Residues: CASSQAPGQGRSPLHF.